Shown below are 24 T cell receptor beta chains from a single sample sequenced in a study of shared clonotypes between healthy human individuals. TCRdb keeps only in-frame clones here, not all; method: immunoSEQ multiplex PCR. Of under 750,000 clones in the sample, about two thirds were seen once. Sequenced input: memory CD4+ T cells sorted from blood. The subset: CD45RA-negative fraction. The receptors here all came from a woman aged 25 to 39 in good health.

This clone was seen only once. The CDR3 DNA sequence: TGTGCCAGCAGCCACCGGACAGGGGGTGATGAAAAACTGTTTTTT. Protein product: CASSHRTGGDEKLFF. J is TRBJ1-4 and V is TRBV11-3; 10 bases match TRBD1. CDR1 SGHNT and CDR2 YENEEA come from the germline V gene. With 5 bases clipped from V and 6 bases from J, the junction kept 6 bases outside the gene matches. This CDR3 is 15 amino acids long.

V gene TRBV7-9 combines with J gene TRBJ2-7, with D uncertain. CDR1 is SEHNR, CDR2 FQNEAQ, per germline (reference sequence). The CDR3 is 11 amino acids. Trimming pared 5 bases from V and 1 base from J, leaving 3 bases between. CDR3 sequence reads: CASSVSYEQYF. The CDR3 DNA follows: TGTGCCAGCAGCGTGTCCTACGAGCAGTACTTC.

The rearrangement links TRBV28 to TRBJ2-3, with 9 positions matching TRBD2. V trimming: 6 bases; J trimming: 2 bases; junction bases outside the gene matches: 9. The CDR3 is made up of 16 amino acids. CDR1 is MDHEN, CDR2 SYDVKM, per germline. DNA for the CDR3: TGTGCCAGCAGCCCCCGGAGCGGGAGGTACACAGATACGCAGTATTTT. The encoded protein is CASSPRSGRYTDTQYF.

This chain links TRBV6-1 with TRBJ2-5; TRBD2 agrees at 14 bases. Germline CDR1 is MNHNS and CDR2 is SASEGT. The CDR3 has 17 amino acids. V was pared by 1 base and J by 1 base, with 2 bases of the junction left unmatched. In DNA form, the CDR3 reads TGTGCCAGCAGTGAAGGGGGGACTAGCGGGGGCCAAGAGACCCAGTACTTC. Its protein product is CASSEGGTSGGQETQYF.

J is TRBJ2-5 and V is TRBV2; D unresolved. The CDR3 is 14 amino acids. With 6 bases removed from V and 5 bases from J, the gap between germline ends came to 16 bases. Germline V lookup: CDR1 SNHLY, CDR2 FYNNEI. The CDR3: CASRALGRMETQYF. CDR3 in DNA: TGTGCCAGCAGAGCATTGGGCCGCATGGAGACCCAGTACTTC.

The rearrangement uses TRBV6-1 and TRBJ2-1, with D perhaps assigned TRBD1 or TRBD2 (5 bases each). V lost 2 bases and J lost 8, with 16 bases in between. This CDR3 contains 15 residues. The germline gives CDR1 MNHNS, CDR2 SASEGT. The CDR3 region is CASSESRLRGDEQFF. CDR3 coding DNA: TGTGCCAGCAGTGAATCGCGGCTTAGAGGGGATGAGCAGTTCTTC.

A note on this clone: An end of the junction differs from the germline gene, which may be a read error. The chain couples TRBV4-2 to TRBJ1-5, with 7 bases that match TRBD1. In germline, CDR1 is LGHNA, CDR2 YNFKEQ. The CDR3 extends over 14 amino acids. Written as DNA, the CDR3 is TGTGCCAGCAGCGAAGAGACAGGGAATCAGCCCCAGCATTTT. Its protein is CASSEETGNQPQHF.

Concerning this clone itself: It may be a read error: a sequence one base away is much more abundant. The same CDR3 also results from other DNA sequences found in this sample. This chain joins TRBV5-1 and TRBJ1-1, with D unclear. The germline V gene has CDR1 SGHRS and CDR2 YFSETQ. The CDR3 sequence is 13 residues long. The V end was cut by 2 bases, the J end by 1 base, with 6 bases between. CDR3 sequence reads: CASSFAGNTEAFF. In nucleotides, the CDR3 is TGCGCCAGCAGCTTCGCAGGGAACACTGAAGCTTTCTTT.

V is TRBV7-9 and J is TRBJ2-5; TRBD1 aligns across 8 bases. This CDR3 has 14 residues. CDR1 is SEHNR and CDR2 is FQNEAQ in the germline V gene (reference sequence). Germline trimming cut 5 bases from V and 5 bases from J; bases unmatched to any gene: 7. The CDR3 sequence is CASSIGQGRETQYF. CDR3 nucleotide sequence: TGTGCCAGCAGCATAGGACAGGGAAGGGAGACCCAGTACTTC.

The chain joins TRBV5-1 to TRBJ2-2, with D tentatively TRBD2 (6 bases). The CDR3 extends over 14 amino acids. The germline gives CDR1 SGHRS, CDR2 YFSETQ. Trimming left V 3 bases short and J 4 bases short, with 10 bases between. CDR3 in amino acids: CASSSGEVTGELFF. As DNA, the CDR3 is TGCGCCAGCAGCTCGGGGGAGGTCACCGGGGAGCTGTTTTTT.

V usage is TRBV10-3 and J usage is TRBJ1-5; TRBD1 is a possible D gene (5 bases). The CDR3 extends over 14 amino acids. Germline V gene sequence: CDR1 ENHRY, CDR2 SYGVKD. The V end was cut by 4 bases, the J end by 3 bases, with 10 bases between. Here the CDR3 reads CAISAPGTNQPQHF. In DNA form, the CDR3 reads TGTGCCATCAGTGCCCCAGGGACCAATCAGCCCCAGCATTTT.

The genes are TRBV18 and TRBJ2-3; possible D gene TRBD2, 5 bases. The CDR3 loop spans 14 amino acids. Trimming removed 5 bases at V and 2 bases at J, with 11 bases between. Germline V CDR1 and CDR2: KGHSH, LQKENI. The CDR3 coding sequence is TGTGCCAGCTCAGGGCGGGTAGTCACAGATACGCAGTATTTT. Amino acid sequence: CASSGRVVTDTQYF.

CDR3: CASSVEQGGNTIYF. CDR3 DNA: TGTGCCAGCAGCGTAGAACAGGGTGGAAACACCATATATTTT. The J gene is TRBJ1-3, the V gene TRBV9; TRBD1 might be the D (6 bases). The CDR3 runs 14 residues. The V gene lost 0 bases and the J gene lost 3 bases, with 7 bases spanning the gap. CDR1 is SGDLS, CDR2 YYNGEE, per germline. Full variable domain (missing parts from reference TRBV9 and TRBJ1-3): DSGVTQTPKHLITATGQRVTLRCSPRSGDLSVYWYQQSLDQGLQFLIQYYNGEERAKGNILERFSAQQFPDLHSELNLSSLELGDSALYFCASSVEQGGNTIYFGEGSWLTVV.

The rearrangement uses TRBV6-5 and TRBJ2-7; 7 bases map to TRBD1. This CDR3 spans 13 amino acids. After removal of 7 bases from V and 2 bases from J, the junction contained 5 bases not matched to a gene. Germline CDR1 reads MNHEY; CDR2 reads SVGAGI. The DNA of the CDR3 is TGTGCCAGCACCGGGACAGCCACCTACGAGCAGTACTTC. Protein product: CASTGTATYEQYF.

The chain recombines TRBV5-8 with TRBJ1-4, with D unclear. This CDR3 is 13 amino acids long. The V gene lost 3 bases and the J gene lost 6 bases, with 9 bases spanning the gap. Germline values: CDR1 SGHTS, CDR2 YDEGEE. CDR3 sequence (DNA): TGTGCCAGCAGCTCGTGGGATGATGAAAAACTGTTTTTT. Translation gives CASSSWDDEKLFF.

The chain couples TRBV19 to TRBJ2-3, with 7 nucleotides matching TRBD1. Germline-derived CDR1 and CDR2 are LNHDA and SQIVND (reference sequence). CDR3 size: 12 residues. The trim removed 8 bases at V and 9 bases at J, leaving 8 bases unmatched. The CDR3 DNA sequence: TGTGCCAGTCGCACGGACAGGTCAACGCAGTATTTT. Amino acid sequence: CASRTDRSTQYF. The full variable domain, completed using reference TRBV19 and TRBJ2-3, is DGGITQSPKYLFRKEGQNVTLSCEQNLNHDAMYWYRQDPGQGLRLIYYSQIVNDFQKGDIAEGYSVSREKKESFPLTVTSAQKNPTAFYLCASRTDRSTQYFGPGTRLTVL.

In nucleotides, the CDR3 is TGTGCCAGTAGTACAGAAAAAAACTACAATGAGCAGTTCTTC. As protein: CASSTEKNYNEQFF. The V and J genes are TRBV19 and TRBJ2-1, with D unclear. V lost 4 bases and J 3 bases, leaving 10 bases between the germline ends. Germline values: CDR1 LNHDA, CDR2 SQIVND (reference sequence). The CDR3 consists of 14 residues.

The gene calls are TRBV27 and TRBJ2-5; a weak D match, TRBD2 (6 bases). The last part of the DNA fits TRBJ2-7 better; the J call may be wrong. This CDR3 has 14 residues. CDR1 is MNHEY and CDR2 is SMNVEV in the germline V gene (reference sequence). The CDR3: CASRAGTASYEQYF. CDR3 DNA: TGTGCCAGCAGAGCCGGGACTGCCAGTTACGAGCAGTACTTC.

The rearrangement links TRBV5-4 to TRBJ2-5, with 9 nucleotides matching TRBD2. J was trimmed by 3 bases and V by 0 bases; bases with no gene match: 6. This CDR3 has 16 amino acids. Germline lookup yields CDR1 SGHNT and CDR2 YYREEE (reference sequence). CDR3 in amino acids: CASSLGWREGEETQYF. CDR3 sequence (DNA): TGTGCCAGCAGCTTGGGCTGGCGGGAGGGAGAAGAGACCCAGTACTTC.

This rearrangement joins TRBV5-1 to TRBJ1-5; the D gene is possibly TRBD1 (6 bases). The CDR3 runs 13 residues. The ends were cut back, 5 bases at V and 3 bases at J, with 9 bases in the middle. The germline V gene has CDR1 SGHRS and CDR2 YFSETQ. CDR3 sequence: CASSRGPNQPQHF. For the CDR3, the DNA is TGCGCCAGCAGTCGGGGGCCCAATCAGCCCCAGCATTTT. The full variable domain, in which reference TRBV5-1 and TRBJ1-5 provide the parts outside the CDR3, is KAGVTQTPRYLIKTRGQQVTLSCSPISGHRSVSWYQQTPGQGLQFLFEYFSETQRNKGNFPGRFSGRQFSNSRSEMNVSTLELGDSALYLCASSRGPNQPQHFGDGTRLSIL.

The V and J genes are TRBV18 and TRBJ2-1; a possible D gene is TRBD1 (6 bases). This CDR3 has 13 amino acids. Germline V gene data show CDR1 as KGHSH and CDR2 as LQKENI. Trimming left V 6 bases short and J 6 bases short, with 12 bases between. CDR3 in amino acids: CASSGQGVNEQFF. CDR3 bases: TGTGCCAGCTCGGGACAAGGGGTCAATGAGCAGTTCTTC.

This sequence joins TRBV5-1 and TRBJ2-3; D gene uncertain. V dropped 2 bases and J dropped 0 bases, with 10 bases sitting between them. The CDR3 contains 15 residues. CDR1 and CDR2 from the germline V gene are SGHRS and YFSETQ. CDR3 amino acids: CASSLPTVSTDTQYF. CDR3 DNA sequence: TGCGCCAGCAGCTTACCGACGGTTAGCACAGATACGCAGTATTTT. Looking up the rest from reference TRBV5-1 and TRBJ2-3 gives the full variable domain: KAGVTQTPRYLIKTRGQQVTLSCSPISGHRSVSWYQQTPGQGLQFLFEYFSETQRNKGNFPGRFSGRQFSNSRSEMNVSTLELGDSALYLCASSLPTVSTDTQYFGPGTRLTVL.

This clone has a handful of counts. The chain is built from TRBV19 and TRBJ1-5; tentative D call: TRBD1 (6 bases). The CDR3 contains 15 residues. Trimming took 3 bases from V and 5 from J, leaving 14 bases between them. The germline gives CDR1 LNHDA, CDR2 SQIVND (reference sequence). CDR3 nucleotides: TGTGCCAGTAGTATGGTAAGGACAGTCGATCAGCCCCAGCATTTT. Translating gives CASSMVRTVDQPQHF.

CDR3 coding DNA: TGTGCCAGCAGCTTGGGGACTAGCGGGGCTCTGGGCGGGGAGCTGTTTTTT. Translated: CASSLGTSGALGGELFF. The chain carries TRBV11-2 and TRBJ2-2, with 13 bases identical to TRBD2. CDR3 length equals 17 residues. The J segment lost 7 bases and the V segment lost 3 bases, leaving 8 bases of the junction unmatched. From germline, CDR1 is SGHAT and CDR2 FQNNGV.